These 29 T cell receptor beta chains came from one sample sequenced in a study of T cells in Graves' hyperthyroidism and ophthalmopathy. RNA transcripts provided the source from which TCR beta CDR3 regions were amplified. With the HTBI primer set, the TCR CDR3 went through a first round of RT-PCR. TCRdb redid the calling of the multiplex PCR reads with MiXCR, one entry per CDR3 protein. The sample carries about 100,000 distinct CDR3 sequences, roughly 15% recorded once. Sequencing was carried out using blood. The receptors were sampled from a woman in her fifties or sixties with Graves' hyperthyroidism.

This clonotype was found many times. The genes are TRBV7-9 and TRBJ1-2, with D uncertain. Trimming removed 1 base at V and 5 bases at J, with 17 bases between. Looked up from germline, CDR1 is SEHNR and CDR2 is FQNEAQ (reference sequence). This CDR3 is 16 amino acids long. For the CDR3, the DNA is TGTGCCAGCAGCTTAGTAGACCCAGGAGACGATTATGGCTACACCTTC. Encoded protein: CASSLVDPGDDYGYTF.

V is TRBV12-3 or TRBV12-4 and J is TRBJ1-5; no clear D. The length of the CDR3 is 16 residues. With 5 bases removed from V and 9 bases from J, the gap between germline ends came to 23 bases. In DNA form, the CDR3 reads TGTGCCAGCAGTGATGAGGCCTTGCGAGCGCGAGGGCCCCAGCATTTT. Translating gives CASSDEALRARGPQHF.

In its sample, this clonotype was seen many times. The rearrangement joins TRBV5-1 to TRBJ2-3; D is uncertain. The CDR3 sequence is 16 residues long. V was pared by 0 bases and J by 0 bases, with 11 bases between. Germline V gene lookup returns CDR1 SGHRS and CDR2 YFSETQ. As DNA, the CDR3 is TGCGCCAGCAGCTTGGAAGCCGGTGGTAGCACAGATACGCAGTATTTT. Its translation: CASSLEAGGSTDTQYF. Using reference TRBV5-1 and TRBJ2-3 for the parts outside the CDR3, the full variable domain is KAGVTQTPRYLIKTRGQQVTLSCSPISGHRSVSWYQQTPGQGLQFLFEYFSETQRNKGNFPGRFSGRQFSNSRSEMNVSTLELGDSALYLCASSLEAGGSTDTQYFGPGTRLTVL.

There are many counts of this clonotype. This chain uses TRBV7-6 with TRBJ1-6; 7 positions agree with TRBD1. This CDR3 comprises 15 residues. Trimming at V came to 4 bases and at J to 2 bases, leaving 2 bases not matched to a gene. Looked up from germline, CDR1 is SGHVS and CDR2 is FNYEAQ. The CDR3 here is CASSSRGTYNSPLHF. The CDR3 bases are TGTGCCAGCAGCTCCAGGGGGACCTATAATTCACCCCTCCACTTT.

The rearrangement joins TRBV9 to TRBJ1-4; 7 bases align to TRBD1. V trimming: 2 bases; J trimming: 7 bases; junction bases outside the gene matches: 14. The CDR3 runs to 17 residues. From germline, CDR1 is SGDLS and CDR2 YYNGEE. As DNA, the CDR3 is TGTGCCAGCAGCGTCGGACAGGCAATGCGGGGTCGTGAAAAACTGTTTTTT. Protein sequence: CASSVGQAMRGREKLFF. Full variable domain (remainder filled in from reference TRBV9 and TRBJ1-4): DSGVTQTPKHLITATGQRVTLRCSPRSGDLSVYWYQQSLDQGLQFLIQYYNGEERAKGNILERFSAQQFPDLHSELNLSSLELGDSALYFCASSVGQAMRGREKLFFGSGTQLSVL.

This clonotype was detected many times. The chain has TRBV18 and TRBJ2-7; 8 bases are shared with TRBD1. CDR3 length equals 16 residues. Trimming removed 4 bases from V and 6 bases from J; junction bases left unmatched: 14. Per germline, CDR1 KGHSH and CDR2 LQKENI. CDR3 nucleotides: TGTGCCAGCTCACGGCCAGGCGACAGGGGAACCCTCGAGCAGTACTTC. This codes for CASSRPGDRGTLEQYF.

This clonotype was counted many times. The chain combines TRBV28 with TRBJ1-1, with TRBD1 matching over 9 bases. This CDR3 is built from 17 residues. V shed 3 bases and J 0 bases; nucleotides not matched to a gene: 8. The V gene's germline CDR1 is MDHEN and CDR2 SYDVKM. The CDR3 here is CASSLGDRAIMNTEAFF. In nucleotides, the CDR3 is TGTGCCAGCAGTTTGGGGGACAGGGCCATCATGAACACTGAAGCTTTCTTT.

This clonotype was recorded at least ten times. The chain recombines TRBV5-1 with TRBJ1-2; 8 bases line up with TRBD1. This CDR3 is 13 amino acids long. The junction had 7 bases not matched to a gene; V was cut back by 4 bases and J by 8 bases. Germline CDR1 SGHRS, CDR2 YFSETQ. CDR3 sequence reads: CASSADRGSGYTF. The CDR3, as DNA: TGCGCCAGCAGCGCAGACAGGGGAAGCGGCTACACCTTC.

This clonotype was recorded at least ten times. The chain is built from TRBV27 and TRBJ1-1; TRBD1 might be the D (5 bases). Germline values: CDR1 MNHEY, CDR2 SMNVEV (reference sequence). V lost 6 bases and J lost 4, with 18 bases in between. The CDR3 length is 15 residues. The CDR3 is CASRIGGFGVTEAFF. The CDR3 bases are TGTGCCAGCAGAATCGGGGGGTTTGGGGTCACTGAAGCTTTCTTT.

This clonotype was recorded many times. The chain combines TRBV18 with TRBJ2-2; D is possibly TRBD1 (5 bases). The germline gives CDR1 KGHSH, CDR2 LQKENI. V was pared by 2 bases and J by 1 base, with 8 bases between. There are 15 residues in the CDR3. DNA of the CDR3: TGTGCCAGCTCACCATCACAGGTGAACACCGGGGAGCTGTTTTTT. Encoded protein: CASSPSQVNTGELFF.

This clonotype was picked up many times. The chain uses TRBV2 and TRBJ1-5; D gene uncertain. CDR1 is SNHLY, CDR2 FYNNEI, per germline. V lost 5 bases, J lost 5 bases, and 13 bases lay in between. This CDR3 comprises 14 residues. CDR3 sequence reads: CASSLYNRDQPQHF. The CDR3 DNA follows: TGTGCCAGCAGTCTCTATAACAGAGATCAGCCCCAGCATTTT.

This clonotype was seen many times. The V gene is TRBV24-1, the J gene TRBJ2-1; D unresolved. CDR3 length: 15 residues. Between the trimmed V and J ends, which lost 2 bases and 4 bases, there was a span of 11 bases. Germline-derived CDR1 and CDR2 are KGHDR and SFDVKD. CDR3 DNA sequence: TGTGCCACCAGTGATTATGCTAGTTGGTACAATGAGCAGTTCTTC. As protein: CATSDYASWYNEQFF.

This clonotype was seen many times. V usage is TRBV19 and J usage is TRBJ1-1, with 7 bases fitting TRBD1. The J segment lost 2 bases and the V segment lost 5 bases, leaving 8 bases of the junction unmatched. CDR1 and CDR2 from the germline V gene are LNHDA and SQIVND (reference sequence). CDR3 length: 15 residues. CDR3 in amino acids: CASSVGTAANTEAFF. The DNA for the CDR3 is TGTGCCAGTAGTGTCGGGACAGCCGCAAACACTGAAGCTTTCTTT.

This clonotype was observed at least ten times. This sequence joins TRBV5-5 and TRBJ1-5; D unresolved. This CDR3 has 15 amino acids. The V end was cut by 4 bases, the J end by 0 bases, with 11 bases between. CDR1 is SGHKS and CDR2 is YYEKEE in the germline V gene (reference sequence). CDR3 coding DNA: TGTGCCAGCAGCACCAGACGGGATAGCAATCAGCCCCAGCATTTT. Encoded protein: CASSTRRDSNQPQHF.

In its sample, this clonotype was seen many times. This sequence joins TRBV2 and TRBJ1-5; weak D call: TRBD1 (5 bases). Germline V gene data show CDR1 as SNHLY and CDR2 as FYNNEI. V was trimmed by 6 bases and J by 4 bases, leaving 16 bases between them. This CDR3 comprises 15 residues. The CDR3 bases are TGTGCCAGCAGAACCCAAGGGGACCCAAATCAGCCCCAGCATTTT. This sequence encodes CASRTQGDPNQPQHF.

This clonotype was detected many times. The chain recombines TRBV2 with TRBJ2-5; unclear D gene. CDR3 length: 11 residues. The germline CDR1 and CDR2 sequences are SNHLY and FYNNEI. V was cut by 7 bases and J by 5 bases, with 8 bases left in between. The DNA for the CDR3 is TGTGCCAGCACCCTGGGGGAGACCCAGTACTTC. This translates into CASTLGETQYF.

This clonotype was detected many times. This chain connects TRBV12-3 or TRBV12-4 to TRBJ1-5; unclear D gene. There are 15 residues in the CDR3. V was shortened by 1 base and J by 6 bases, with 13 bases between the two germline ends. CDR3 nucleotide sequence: TGTGCCAGCAGTTTAGGGGTAGCATTAGCTCAGCCCCAGCATTTT. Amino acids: CASSLGVALAQPQHF.

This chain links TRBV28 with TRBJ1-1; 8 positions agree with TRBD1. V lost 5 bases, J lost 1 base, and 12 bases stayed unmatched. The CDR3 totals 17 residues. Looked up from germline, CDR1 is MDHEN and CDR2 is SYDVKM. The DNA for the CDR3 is TGTGCCAGCAGTATACAGGGGGGGGCGGGACGGAACACTGAAGCTTTCTTT. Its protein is CASSIQGGAGRNTEAFF.

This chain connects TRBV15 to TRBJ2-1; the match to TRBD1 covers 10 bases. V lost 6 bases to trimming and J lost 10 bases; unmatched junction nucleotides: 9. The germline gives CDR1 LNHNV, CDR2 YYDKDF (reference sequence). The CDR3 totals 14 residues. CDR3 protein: CATRGDRGNPEQFF. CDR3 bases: TGTGCCACCAGGGGGGACAGGGGCAATCCCGAGCAGTTCTTC.

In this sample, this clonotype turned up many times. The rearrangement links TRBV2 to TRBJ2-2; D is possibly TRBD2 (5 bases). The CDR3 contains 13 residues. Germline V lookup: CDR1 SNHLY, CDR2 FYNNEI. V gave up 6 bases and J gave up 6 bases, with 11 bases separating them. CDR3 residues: CASRQSGSGELFF. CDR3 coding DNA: TGTGCCAGCAGACAGTCGGGGTCCGGGGAGCTGTTTTTT. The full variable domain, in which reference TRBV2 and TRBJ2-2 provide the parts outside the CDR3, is EPEVTQTPSHQVTQMGQEVILRCVPISNHLYFYWYRQILGQKVEFLVSFYNNEISEKSEIFDDQFSVERPDGSNFTLKIRSTKLEDSAMYFCASRQSGSGELFFGEGSRLTVL.

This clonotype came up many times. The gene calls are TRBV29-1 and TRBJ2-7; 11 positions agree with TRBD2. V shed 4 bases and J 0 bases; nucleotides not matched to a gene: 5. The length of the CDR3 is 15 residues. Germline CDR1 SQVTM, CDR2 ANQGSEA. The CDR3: CSVGLAGRSSYEQYV. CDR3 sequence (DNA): TGCAGCGTTGGACTAGCGGGACGGAGCTCCTACGAGCAGTACGTC.

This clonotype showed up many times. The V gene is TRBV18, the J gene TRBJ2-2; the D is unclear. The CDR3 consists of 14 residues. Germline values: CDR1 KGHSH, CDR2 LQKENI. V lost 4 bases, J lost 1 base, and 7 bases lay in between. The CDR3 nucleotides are TGTGCCAGCTCACTGGCAGGGAACACCGGGGAGCTGTTTTTT. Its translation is CASSLAGNTGELFF.

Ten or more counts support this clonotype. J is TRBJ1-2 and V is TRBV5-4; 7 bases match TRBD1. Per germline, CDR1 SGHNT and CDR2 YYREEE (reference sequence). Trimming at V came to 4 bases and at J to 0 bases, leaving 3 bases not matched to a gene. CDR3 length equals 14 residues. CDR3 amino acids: CASSRDRANYGYTF. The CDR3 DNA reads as TGTGCCAGCAGCCGGGACAGAGCTAACTATGGCTACACCTTC. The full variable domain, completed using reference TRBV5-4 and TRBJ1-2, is ETGVTQSPTHLIKTRGQQVTLRCSSQSGHNTVSWYQQALGQGPQFIFQYYREEENGRGNFPPRFSGLQFPNYSSELNVNALELDDSALYLCASSRDRANYGYTFGSGTRLTVV.

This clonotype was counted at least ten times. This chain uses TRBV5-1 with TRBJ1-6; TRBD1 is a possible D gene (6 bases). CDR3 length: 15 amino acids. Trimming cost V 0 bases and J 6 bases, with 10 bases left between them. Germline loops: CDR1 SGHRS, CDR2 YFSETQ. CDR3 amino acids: CASSLDQGFNSPLHF. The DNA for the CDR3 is TGCGCCAGCAGCTTGGATCAGGGGTTTAATTCACCCCTCCACTTT.

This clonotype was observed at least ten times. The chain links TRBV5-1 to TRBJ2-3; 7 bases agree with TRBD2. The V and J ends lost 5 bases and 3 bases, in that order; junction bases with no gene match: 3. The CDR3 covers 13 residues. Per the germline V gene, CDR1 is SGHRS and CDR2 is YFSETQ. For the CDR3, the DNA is TGCGCCAGCAGGAGCGGGATGACAGATACGCAGTATTTT. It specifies CASRSGMTDTQYF.

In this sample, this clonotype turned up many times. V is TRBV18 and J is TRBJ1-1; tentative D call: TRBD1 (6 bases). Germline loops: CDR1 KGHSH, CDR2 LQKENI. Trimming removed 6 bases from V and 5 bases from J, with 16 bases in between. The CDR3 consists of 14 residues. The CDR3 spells CASSQNQGRTEAFF. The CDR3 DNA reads TGTGCCAGCTCCCAAAACCAGGGGAGAACTGAAGCTTTCTTT.

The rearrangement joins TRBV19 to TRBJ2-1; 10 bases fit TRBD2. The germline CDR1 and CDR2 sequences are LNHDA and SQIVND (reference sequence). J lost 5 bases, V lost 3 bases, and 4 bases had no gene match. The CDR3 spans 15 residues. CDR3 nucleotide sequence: TGTGCCAGTAGTATGGGACTAGCGCATAACAATGAGCAGTTCTTC. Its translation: CASSMGLAHNNEQFF.

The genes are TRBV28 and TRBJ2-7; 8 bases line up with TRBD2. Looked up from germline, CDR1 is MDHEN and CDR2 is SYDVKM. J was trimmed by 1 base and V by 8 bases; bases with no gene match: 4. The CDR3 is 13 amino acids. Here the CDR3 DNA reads TGTGCCAGCGCGGCGGGAGGATCCTACGAGCAGTACTTC. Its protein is CASAAGGSYEQYF.

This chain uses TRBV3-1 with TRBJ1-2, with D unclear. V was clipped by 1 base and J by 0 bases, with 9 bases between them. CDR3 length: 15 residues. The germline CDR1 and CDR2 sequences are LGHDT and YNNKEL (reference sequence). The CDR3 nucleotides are TGTGCCAGCAGCCAAGCCGTCCTAACTAACTATGGCTACACCTTC. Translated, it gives CASSQAVLTNYGYTF.